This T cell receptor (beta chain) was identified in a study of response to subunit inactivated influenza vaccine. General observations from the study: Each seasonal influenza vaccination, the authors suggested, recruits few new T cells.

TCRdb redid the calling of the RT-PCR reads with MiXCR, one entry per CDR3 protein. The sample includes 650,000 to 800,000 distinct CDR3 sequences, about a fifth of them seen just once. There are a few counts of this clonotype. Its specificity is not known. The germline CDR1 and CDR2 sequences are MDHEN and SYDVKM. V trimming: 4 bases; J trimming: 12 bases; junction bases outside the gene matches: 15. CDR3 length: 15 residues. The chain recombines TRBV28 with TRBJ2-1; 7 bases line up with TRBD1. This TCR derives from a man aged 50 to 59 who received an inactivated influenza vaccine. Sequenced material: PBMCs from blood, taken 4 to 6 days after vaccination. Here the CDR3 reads CASSSSDRPSRGQFF. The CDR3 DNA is TGTGCCAGCAGTTCCTCGGACAGGCCCTCCAGAGGGCAGTTCTTC.